A single T cell receptor (beta chain) is shown here with its context. Some clones are missing from TCRdb's copy, which holds only in-frame ones; the method was immunoSEQ multiplex PCR. This sample has 2 million to 2.5 million clones, with approximately 95% found just once. The data originate from a study of shared clonotypes between healthy human individuals. CDR1 is SEHNR and CDR2 is FQNEAQ in the germline V gene (reference sequence). With 1 base removed from V and 2 bases from J, the gap between germline ends came to 9 bases. The CDR3 length is 14 residues. Sequencing was performed on naive CD4+ T cells from PBMCs. Subset specified: CD45RA+ positively selected. The sequence derives from a man aged 18 to 30 in good health. Some clones in this sample may be carry-over from other donors' samples. The chain employs TRBV7-9 and TRBJ2-7, with D tentatively TRBD2 (6 bases). This chain's CDR3 is CASSLGGMPYEQYF. The CDR3 bases are TGTGCCAGCAGCTTAGGCGGGATGCCCTACGAGCAGTACTTC.